One sample yielded the 20 T cell receptor beta chains listed below, sequenced in a study of identical twins. TCRdb re-called the 5' RACE reads through MiXCR, storing one row per CDR3 protein. The data show 640,000 or so distinct CDR3 sequences, 5.5% to 7.5% seen once. Sequenced input: naive T cells sorted from blood. The receptors were gathered from a man in his late teens or twenties in good health.

The V and J genes are TRBV7-8 and TRBJ2-7, with D perhaps being TRBD1 or TRBD2 (6 bases each). The V gene lost 6 bases and the J gene lost 4 bases, with 22 bases spanning the gap. From germline, CDR1 is SGHVS and CDR2 FQNEAQ. CDR3 length equals 16 residues. CDR3 in amino acids: CASSPSLGGLDYEQYF. The CDR3 DNA is TGTGCCAGCAGTCCCAGCTTAGGGGGACTTGATTACGAGCAGTACTTC.

The chain uses TRBV12-3 or TRBV12-4 and TRBJ2-2; no definite D call. Trimming took off 4 bases at V and 5 bases at J, with 11 bases between the two ends. The CDR3 runs 14 residues. In DNA, the CDR3 is TGTGCCAGCAGTTCCCCATCAGGAACCGGGGAGCTGTTTTTT. Encoded protein: CASSSPSGTGELFF.

This clonotype was picked up many times. The CDR3 region is CATRVLANNEQFF. CDR3 DNA sequence: TGTGCCACGAGGGTTTTGGCGAACAATGAGCAGTTCTTC. This sequence joins TRBV12-3 or TRBV12-4 and TRBJ2-1, with TRBD2 as a possible D gene (5 bases). This CDR3 is 13 amino acids long. V gave up 10 bases and J gave up 5 bases, with 15 bases separating them.

This clonotype was seen a handful of times. The chain uses TRBV5-6 and TRBJ2-4; D gene unclear. This CDR3 comprises 15 residues. V was cut by 3 bases and J by 1 base, with 11 bases left in between. The germline V gene has CDR1 SGHDT and CDR2 YYEEEE. CDR3 region: CASSSRPGAKNIQYF. The CDR3 DNA sequence: TGTGCCAGCAGCTCGCGCCCCGGGGCCAAAAACATTCAGTACTTC. The full variable domain, with the rest looked up from reference TRBV5-6 and TRBJ2-4, is DAGVTQSPTHLIKTRGQQVTLRCSPKSGHDTVSWYQQALGQGPQFIFQYYEEEERQRGNFPDRFSGHQFPNYSSELNVNALLLGDSALYLCASSSRPGAKNIQYFGAGTRLSVL.

In its sample, this clonotype was seen many times. The chain is built from TRBV7-2 and TRBJ2-1, with D perhaps TRBD1 (7 bases). This CDR3 spans 16 amino acids. V lost 0 bases and J lost 7, with 16 bases in between. Looked up from germline, CDR1 is SGHTA and CDR2 is FQGNSA. CDR3 coding DNA: TGTGCCAGCAGCTTAGCTTTAAGGGGGCGGGGAAATGAGCAGTTCTTC. Translating it yields CASSLALRGRGNEQFF.

Ten or more counts support this clonotype. The chain couples TRBV12-3 or TRBV12-4 to TRBJ1-1; a weak D match, TRBD1 (6 bases). There are 12 residues in the CDR3. V was cut by 7 bases and J by 8 bases, with 14 bases left in between. The CDR3 DNA reads TGTGCCAGCACCCCGGGGGGCGCCGAAGCTTTCTTT. Translated, it gives CASTPGGAEAFF.

This clonotype occurred many times. V usage is TRBV12-3 or TRBV12-4 and J usage is TRBJ2-7, with 10 bases fitting TRBD1. V dropped 8 bases and J dropped 3; count of bases not matched to a gene: 4. The CDR3 is 13 residues long. The CDR3 loop is CASGRTGGYEQYF. DNA for the CDR3: TGTGCCAGCGGCCGGACAGGGGGCTACGAGCAGTACTTC.

V and J are TRBV7-8 and TRBJ2-3; D gene ambiguous. V was cut by 4 bases and J by 0 bases, with 11 bases left in between. The CDR3 totals 15 residues. Germline V gene lookup returns CDR1 SGHVS and CDR2 FQNEAQ. CDR3 DNA: TGTGCCAGCAGCTCATTTGCCACTAGCACAGATACGCAGTATTTT. Translated: CASSSFATSTDTQYF. Full variable domain (missing parts from reference TRBV7-8 and TRBJ2-3): GAGVSQSPRYKVAKRGQDVALRCDPISGHVSLFWYQQALGQGPEFLTYFQNEAQLDKSGLPSDRFFAERPEGSVSTLKIQRTQQEDSAVYLCASSSFATSTDTQYFGPGTRLTVL.

This clonotype came up many times. The chain links TRBV6-1 to TRBJ2-7; a weak D match, TRBD1 (6 bases). V was trimmed by 7 bases and J by 3 bases, leaving 19 bases between them. The CDR3 runs to 15 residues. Germline V gene sequence: CDR1 MNHNS, CDR2 SASEGT. As DNA, the CDR3 is TGTGCCAGCACCTCAGGGGCCGGGAATAGCTACGAGCAGTACTTC. This translates into CASTSGAGNSYEQYF.

This rearrangement joins TRBV12-3 or TRBV12-4 to TRBJ2-7; 7 bases are shared with TRBD1. J gave up 6 bases and V 1 base, and 15 bases lay outside the gene matches. CDR3 length: 17 residues. CDR3 coding DNA: TGTGCCAGCAGTTTAGACAGGGGCGGTGTAGGGGTCTCCGAGCAGTACTTC. Translating gives CASSLDRGGVGVSEQYF.

This clonotype was counted ten times or more. CDR3 loop: CASSTAISNQPQHF. The DNA of the CDR3 is TGTGCCAGCAGCACCGCCATAAGCAATCAGCCCCAGCATTTT. This sequence joins TRBV6-1 and TRBJ1-5, with unresolved D. The CDR3 totals 14 residues. CDR1 and CDR2 (germline): MNHNS, SASEGT. V dropped 6 bases and J dropped 1 base, with 10 bases sitting between them.

This clonotype was counted at least ten times. V usage is TRBV20-1 and J usage is TRBJ1-4; D remains ambiguous. V lost 0 bases to trimming and J lost 8 bases, with 16 bases between them. The CDR3 has 15 residues. The germline V gene has CDR1 DFQATT and CDR2 SNEGSKA (reference sequence). CDR3 bases: TGCAGTGCTAGAGATCGCGGGCAAAGCGGGGAAAAACTGTTTTTT. Translated: CSARDRGQSGEKLFF.

This clonotype was found many times. V gene TRBV10-3 combines with J gene TRBJ1-3, with D possibly TRBD1 on 6 matching bases. Germline lookup yields CDR1 ENHRY and CDR2 SYGVKD. V was clipped by 7 bases and J by 2 bases, with 12 bases between them. This CDR3 has 14 amino acids. CDR3 sequence: CAITPQGPGNTIYF. The CDR3 coding sequence is TGTGCCATCACTCCGCAGGGGCCTGGAAACACCATATATTTT.

The sample holds many counts of this clonotype. The chain carries TRBV5-1 and TRBJ2-3; D gene unclear. Germline loops: CDR1 SGHRS, CDR2 YFSETQ. Trimming took 4 bases from V and 0 from J, leaving 12 bases between them. This CDR3 spans 15 amino acids. The CDR3 spells CASSTRVDSTDTQYF. Here the CDR3 DNA reads TGCGCCAGCAGCACCCGGGTCGATAGCACAGATACGCAGTATTTT.

This rearrangement joins TRBV20-1 to TRBJ1-4; D is unresolved. CDR3 length: 13 residues. The ends were cut back, 5 bases at V and 6 bases at J, with 13 bases in the middle. Germline assignment: CDR1 DFQATT and CDR2 SNEGSKA (reference sequence). CDR3 sequence reads: CSAGTNGDEKLFF. The CDR3 DNA sequence: TGCAGTGCTGGAACAAACGGGGATGAAAAACTGTTTTTT.

This clonotype appeared many times. The chain links TRBV12-3 or TRBV12-4 to TRBJ1-2; D perhaps matches TRBD1 (6 bases). V dropped 6 bases and J dropped 4 bases, with 21 bases sitting between them. This CDR3 region has 16 residues. The CDR3 loop is CASRSRTGLGGYGYTF. CDR3 in DNA: TGTGCCAGCAGATCGAGAACAGGGCTCGGGGGCTATGGCTACACCTTC.

This clonotype has a count of ten or more. The chain employs TRBV24-1 and TRBJ2-1, with D possibly matching TRBD2 (6 bases). V gave up 5 bases and J gave up 0 bases, with 13 bases separating them. The CDR3 runs 16 residues. Germline CDR1 is KGHDR and CDR2 is SFDVKD. CDR3 loop: CATSGIAESSYNEQFF. The CDR3 DNA reads TGTGCCACCAGTGGAATAGCGGAAAGCTCCTACAATGAGCAGTTCTTC.

The chain recombines TRBV10-3 with TRBJ2-1; TRBD1 agrees at 7 bases. The CDR3 has 15 amino acids. CDR1 is ENHRY and CDR2 is SYGVKD in the germline V gene. V gave up 3 bases and J gave up 6 bases; unmatched junction bases: 8. The CDR3 bases are TGTGCCATCAGTGACCGGGACAGACTTCTCAATGAGCAGTTCTTC. This gives the protein CAISDRDRLLNEQFF.

This clonotype was picked up many times. The CDR3 region has the DNA TGCGCCAGCAGCTGGGATTCGGTGGGCACCGGGGAGCTGTTTTTT. This sequence encodes CASSWDSVGTGELFF. This chain connects TRBV5-1 to TRBJ2-2; D is ambiguous. The CDR3 totals 15 residues. Per the germline V gene, CDR1 is SGHRS and CDR2 is YFSETQ. Trimming pared 3 bases from V and 4 bases from J, leaving 13 bases between.

This clonotype was counted only a few times. The rearrangement links TRBV11-2 to TRBJ1-2; TRBD1 is a possible D gene (5 bases). The CDR3 length is 14 residues. CDR1 and CDR2 from the germline V gene are SGHAT and FQNNGV. V was trimmed by 5 bases and J by 1 base, leaving 11 bases between them. DNA of the CDR3: TGTGCCAGCAGCCTCGGACAAATTAACTATGGCTACACCTTC. Its protein product is CASSLGQINYGYTF.